This entry lists 20 T cell receptor beta chains sequenced from one sample in a study of shared clonotypes between healthy human individuals. This table comes from immunoSEQ multiplex PCR, and its TCRdb copy is limited to in-frame clones, with some not included. Of roughly 2 million clones in the sample, roughly 94% were seen once. The sample taken for sequencing was naive CD4+ T cells sorted from blood. Subset indicated: CD45RA+ positively selected. These receptor sequences come from a man between 18 and 35 years old in good health.

The chain links TRBV21-1 to TRBJ2-7; TRBD1 is the table's D call, not checked against the DNA. TRBV21-1 is flagged as a pseudogene. This CDR3 is 15 amino acids long. In DNA form, the CDR3 reads TGTGCCAGCAGCAGGGTAGAGGGACAGCGCCCAGAGCAGTACTTC. Encoded protein: CASSRVEGQRPEQYF.

V and J are TRBV4-1 and TRBJ2-1; D might be TRBD1 or TRBD2, each matching 5 bases. The CDR3 sequence is 15 residues long. Germline CDR1 MGHRA, CDR2 YSYEKL. The V end was cut by 5 bases, the J end by 4 bases, with 15 bases between. The CDR3 DNA sequence: TGCGCCAGCAGCGAACGCAACTGGGGGTACAATGAGCAGTTCTTC. This codes for CASSERNWGYNEQFF.

The chain combines TRBV6-1 with TRBJ1-2, with D possibly being TRBD1 (6 bases). CDR3 size: 15 residues. The ends were cut back, 5 bases at V and 0 bases at J, with 13 bases in the middle. The germline gives CDR1 MNHNS, CDR2 SASEGT. The CDR3 is CASSITGYTNYGYTF. DNA for the CDR3: TGTGCCAGCAGTATCACAGGGTACACTAACTATGGCTACACCTTC.

In DNA form, the CDR3 reads TGTGCCATCAGTGAGTCGACAGGGACGCCCTACGAGCAGTACTTC. It translates to CAISESTGTPYEQYF. V and J are TRBV10-3 and TRBJ2-7; 7 bases line up with TRBD1. The CDR3 is 15 residues long. Trimming cost V 0 bases and J 2 bases; bases outside gene matches: 4. The V gene's germline CDR1 is ENHRY and CDR2 SYGVKD.

The chain employs TRBV29-1 and TRBJ2-2; weak D call: TRBD2 (7 bases). The CDR3 consists of 16 residues. V was cut by 3 bases and J by 7 bases, with 21 bases left in between. Germline loops: CDR1 SQVTM, CDR2 ANQGSEA. CDR3 loop: CSVDGEGGTSRGELFF. The CDR3 DNA is TGCAGCGTTGATGGCGAGGGGGGGACATCCCGCGGGGAGCTGTTTTTT.

The genes are TRBV9 and TRBJ2-7, with 10 positions matching TRBD2. The V segment lost 0 bases and the J segment 3 bases; nucleotides outside the gene matches: 15. This CDR3 is built from 19 residues. Germline CDR1 is SGDLS and CDR2 is YYNGEE. CDR3 sequence (DNA): TGTGCCAGCAGCGTAGCTCGGGTCAACCGGACTAGCGGAAACTACGAGCAGTACTTC. Protein: CASSVARVNRTSGNYEQYF.

This clone occurred once. V usage is TRBV6-5 and J usage is TRBJ1-1, with a possible D match to TRBD1 (5 bases). The CDR3 totals 15 residues. Per the germline V gene, CDR1 is MNHEY and CDR2 is SVGAGI. Trimming took 5 bases from V and 2 from J, leaving 15 bases between them. The DNA of the CDR3 is TGTGCCAGCAGTCCCTCCGGGGCAGATAACACTGAAGCTTTCTTT. Protein sequence: CASSPSGADNTEAFF.

The chain uses TRBV7-2 and TRBJ2-5, with 13 bases lining up with TRBD2. There are 16 residues in the CDR3. CDR1 SGHTA and CDR2 FQGNSA come from the germline V gene. After removal of 5 bases from V and 5 bases from J, the junction contained 8 bases not matched to a gene. For the CDR3, the DNA is TGTGCCAGCAGCCAAAGACTAGCGGGAGGTCATGAGACCCAGTACTTC. This gives the protein CASSQRLAGGHETQYF.

The genes are TRBV5-8 and TRBJ2-4; maybe TRBD1 (5 bases). The germline V and J ends were trimmed by 0 bases and 9 bases, with 22 bases remaining between them. CDR3 length equals 17 residues. CDR1 SGHTS and CDR2 YDEGEE come from the germline V gene. DNA for the CDR3: TGTGCCAGCAGCTTGGAGTCCCGGCGGCTCCAGGGTGGCATTCAGTACTTC. This sequence encodes CASSLESRRLQGGIQYF. Combining the CDR3 with reference TRBV5-8 and TRBJ2-4 gives the whole variable domain EAGVTQSPTHLIKTRGQQATLRCSPISGHTSVYWYQQALGLGLQFLLWYDEGEERNRGNFPPRFSGRQFPNYSSELNVNALELEDSALYLCASSLESRRLQGGIQYFGAGTRLSVL.

In regard to this clone: The sample has other DNA sequences that encode this CDR3 too. V gene TRBV18 combines with J gene TRBJ2-4, with D maybe TRBD1 (8 bases). V shed 0 bases and J shed 4 bases, with 13 bases lying between them. The CDR3 loop spans 16 amino acids. Germline loops: CDR1 KGHSH, CDR2 LQKENI. DNA for the CDR3: TGTGCCAGCTCACCACCCACAGGGGGGGCTAAAAACATTCAGTACTTC. The encoded protein is CASSPPTGGAKNIQYF.

The chain uses TRBV5-1 and TRBJ2-7, with D possibly matching TRBD1 (5 bases). CDR1 is SGHRS and CDR2 is YFSETQ in the germline V gene. V shed 2 bases and J shed 5 bases, with 8 bases lying between them. The CDR3 contains 12 residues. CDR3 sequence reads: CASSLGRDEQYF. CDR3 coding DNA: TGCGCCAGCAGCTTAGGCAGGGACGAGCAGTACTTC.

The V call is TRBV5-1, the J call TRBJ1-1; D is undetermined. V was cut by 3 bases and J by 3 bases, with 9 bases left in between. The CDR3 extends over 13 amino acids. CDR1 and CDR2 (germline): SGHRS, YFSETQ. CDR3 residues: CASSWRGDTEAFF. The DNA for the CDR3 is TGCGCCAGCAGCTGGAGAGGAGACACTGAAGCTTTCTTT.

The V call is TRBV6-6, the J call TRBJ1-2, with D hard to call. The germline gives CDR1 MNHNY, CDR2 SVGAGI (reference sequence). CDR3 length: 12 residues. Trimming took off 2 bases at V and 4 bases at J, with 5 bases between the two ends. The CDR3 nucleotides are TGTGCCAGCAGTTACCCAGCCTATGGCTACACCTTC. It translates to CASSYPAYGYTF.

This chain links TRBV5-8 with TRBJ2-7; D is possibly TRBD1 (6 bases). Per the germline V gene, CDR1 is SGHTS and CDR2 is YDEGEE. V was cut by 2 bases and J by 3 bases, with 12 bases left in between. The CDR3 spans 14 residues. CDR3 sequence: CASSFGRGFYEQYF. The CDR3 nucleotides are TGTGCCAGCAGCTTTGGTAGGGGGTTCTACGAGCAGTACTTC.

In nucleotides, the CDR3 is TGTGCCAGCAGCCTTAGCTGGAACGAGCAGTACTTC. Its protein is CASSLSWNEQYF. This chain uses TRBV7-2 with TRBJ2-7; D is uncertain. Germline V gene sequence: CDR1 SGHTA, CDR2 FQGNSA. The V end was cut by 5 bases, the J end by 5 bases, with 10 bases between. The length of the CDR3 is 12 residues.

To note about this clone: This specimen includes other DNA sequences encoding the same CDR3. The chain is built from TRBV2 and TRBJ2-1; 13 positions match TRBD2. Looked up from germline, CDR1 is SNHLY and CDR2 is FYNNEI. The ends lost 6 bases at V and 4 bases at J; junction bases unmatched: 3. The CDR3 runs 15 residues. CDR3 coding DNA: TGTGCCAGCAGCACTAGCGGGGGGGCTTACAATGAGCAGTTCTTC. Protein sequence: CASSTSGGAYNEQFF.

The chain employs TRBV7-9 and TRBJ2-1; D call uncertain. Germline assignment: CDR1 SEHNR and CDR2 FQNEAQ (reference sequence). This CDR3 comprises 15 residues. V was clipped by 0 bases and J by 9 bases, with 15 bases between them. CDR3 loop: CASSLALSGFGEQFF. The CDR3 DNA is TGTGCCAGCAGCTTAGCGCTTTCTGGGTTCGGTGAGCAGTTCTTC.

The gene calls are TRBV5-6 and TRBJ2-1; 12 nucleotides line up with TRBD2. Unmatched junction bases numbered 7, after V lost 2 bases and J lost 7 bases. The CDR3 spans 16 residues. Germline V gene sequence: CDR1 SGHDT, CDR2 YYEEEE. The CDR3: CASSFSLAGGGNEQFF. CDR3 DNA sequence: TGTGCCAGCAGCTTCAGTCTAGCGGGAGGGGGTAATGAGCAGTTCTTC.

This clone occurred once. The chain is built from TRBV9 and TRBJ2-2, with D uncertain. V lost 6 bases and J 2 bases, leaving 11 bases between the germline ends. Per germline, CDR1 SGDLS and CDR2 YYNGEE. The CDR3 has 14 residues. The CDR3 region has the DNA TGTGCCAGCACAAAGAAGACTAACACCGGGGAGCTGTTTTTT. This gives the protein CASTKKTNTGELFF.

The chain carries TRBV6-5 and TRBJ2-7; 10 bases are shared with TRBD2. Germline values: CDR1 MNHEY, CDR2 SVGAGI. There are 15 residues in the CDR3. Losses at the gene ends were 4 bases for V and 0 bases for J; bases not matched to a gene: 3. This chain's CDR3 is CASSSSGRASYEQYF. The CDR3 nucleotides read TGTGCCAGCAGTTCGAGCGGGAGGGCCTCCTACGAGCAGTACTTC.